This T cell receptor beta chain was sequenced during a study of T-cell reconstitution after alpha-beta-depleted transplantation in children. Regarding the study as a whole: About two months after transplant, alpha-beta T cells reportedly came from several hundred expanded graft clones. The main origin of T-cell counts and diversity one year after transplant was newly produced T cells.

Unique molecular identifiers were used in preparing the TCRbeta library. TCRdb redid the calling of the PCR reads with MiXCR, one entry per CDR3 protein. Among about 980,000 distinct CDR3 sequences listed, about 26% were seen once. Germline values: CDR1 LGHDT, CDR2 YNNKEL (reference sequence). This CDR3 spans 16 amino acids. Losses at the gene ends were 4 bases for V and 3 bases for J; bases not matched to a gene: 7. On this clonotype itself: The antigen remains undetermined.

The sample in question was PBMCs, mostly from graft donor cells, obtained 360 days after TCRalphabeta/CD19-depleted stem cell transplant. The clonotype originates from a boy in the first two years of life who had a stem cell transplant for SCID, so the T cells may come from the graft donor. The chain uses TRBV3-1 and TRBJ2-3; 10 nucleotides match TRBD2. Written as DNA, the CDR3 is TGTGCCAGCAGCCCGTCACGGGGACTAGCGACAGATACGCAGTATTTT. It specifies CASSPSRGLATDTQYF.